The 7 T cell receptor beta chains below were found in one sample sequenced in a study of T cells in Graves' hyperthyroidism and ophthalmopathy. RNA transcripts were the template for amplifying TCR beta CDR3 regions. First-round RT-PCR of the TCR CDR3 relied on the HTBI primer set. TCRdb itself ran the multiplex PCR reads through MiXCR, one entry per CDR3 protein. The sample holds hundreds of thousands of distinct CDR3 sequences, less than 15% seen once. The sample was blood. Every receptor here comes from a woman in her late teens or twenties with Graves' hyperthyroidism.

This clonotype occurred many times. This chain connects TRBV6-1 to TRBJ2-7, with D possibly matching TRBD2 (6 bases). CDR1 and CDR2 (germline): MNHNS, SASEGT. CDR3 length: 16 residues. V was pared by 1 base and J by 0 bases, with 13 bases between. The CDR3 bases are TGTGCCAGCAGTGAAGTTTGGGGGGACTCCTCCTACGAGCAGTACTTC. This gives the protein CASSEVWGDSSYEQYF.

This clonotype has a count of ten or more. V and J are TRBV7-2 and TRBJ2-1, with 8 positions matching TRBD1. The CDR3 has 12 residues. CDR1 is SGHTA, CDR2 FQGNSA, per germline. The junction had 3 bases not matched to a gene; V was cut back by 6 bases and J by 8 bases. CDR3 nucleotides: TGTGCCAGCAGTTGGGACAGGTATGAGCAGTTCTTC. Translated: CASSWDRYEQFF.

The chain is built from TRBV7-9 and TRBJ1-2, with no clear D. Germline V gene lookup returns CDR1 SEHNR and CDR2 FQNEAQ (reference sequence). The CDR3 consists of 14 residues. V dropped 5 bases and J dropped 0 bases, with 10 bases sitting between them. The CDR3 nucleotides are TGTGCCAGCAGCGCCCAGACGGCTAACTATGGCTACACCTTC. This translates into CASSAQTANYGYTF.

In its sample, this clonotype was seen many times. The chain employs TRBV7-9 and TRBJ1-2; D not certain. From germline, CDR1 is SEHNR and CDR2 FQNEAQ (reference sequence). This CDR3 contains 14 residues. V gave up 3 bases and J gave up 8 bases, with 16 bases separating them. The CDR3 is CASSLGPTLWGYTF. The DNA for the CDR3 is TGTGCCAGCAGCTTGGGCCCTACTCTATGGGGCTACACCTTC.

The chain uses TRBV19 and TRBJ1-2; possible D gene TRBD1, 5 bases. The germline V and J ends were trimmed by 3 bases and 4 bases, with 9 bases remaining between them. The CDR3 has 13 amino acids. In germline, CDR1 is LNHDA, CDR2 SQIVND (reference sequence). CDR3 loop: CASSMGRAYGYTF. The CDR3 coding sequence is TGTGCCAGTAGTATGGGCAGGGCCTATGGCTACACCTTC.

This clonotype was seen ten or more times. The CDR3 nucleotides read TGTGCCAGCAGTTACTCTGGGAGCTCCTATAATTCACCCCTCCACTTT. Translation: CASSYSGSSYNSPLHF. The gene calls are TRBV6-6 and TRBJ1-6, with D uncertain. Germline CDR1 MNHNY, CDR2 SVGAGI (reference sequence). The CDR3 runs 16 residues. V lost 0 bases, J lost 0 bases, and 6 bases lay in between.

The CDR3 spells CASSRTGTLNEQFF. As DNA, the CDR3 is TGTGCCAGCAGTCGAACCGGGACTCTTAATGAGCAGTTCTTC. This rearrangement joins TRBV28 to TRBJ2-1, with D possibly being TRBD2 (6 bases). This CDR3 is 14 amino acids long. Germline CDR1 is MDHEN and CDR2 is SYDVKM. Between the trimmed V and J ends, which lost 5 bases and 7 bases, there was a span of 15 bases.